This T cell receptor (beta chain) was profiled in a study of blood T cell repertoires in COVID-19. Profiling relied on immunoSEQ multiplex PCR, and the TCRdb table lists in-frame clones only, not all of them. The table includes roughly 170,000 clones, under 90% detected once. Donors were grouped by their self-reported clinical history. In Cohort 3, a recovered donor had either two negative PCRs, clearance, or symptom resolution. The CDR3 runs 14 residues. V lost 5 bases and J lost 0, with 12 bases in between. Germline V lookup: CDR1 GTSNPN, CDR2 SVGIG (reference sequence). This rearrangement joins TRBV30 to TRBJ2-3, with TRBD2 as a possible D gene (5 bases). The TCR sequence derives from a man between 45 and 60 years old who had recovered from COVID-19. Material for sequencing was PBMCs or T cells enriched from blood (not recorded which). The chain's CDR3 is CAWGPGGSTDTQYF. CDR3 coding DNA: TGTGCCTGGGGCCCTGGAGGCAGCACAGATACGCAGTATTTT.